This TCR beta chain was profiled in a study of T cells of healthy individuals. After removal of 6 bases from V and 6 bases from J, the junction contained 8 bases not matched to a gene. The CDR3 covers 14 residues. Germline V lookup: CDR1 MDHEN, CDR2 SYDVKM. This clonotype was seen at least ten times. TCRdb re-called the 5' RACE reads through MiXCR, storing one row per CDR3 protein. The data hold 40,000 to 45,000 distinct CDR3 sequences, with approximately 4.5% observed a single time. The rearrangement joins TRBV28 to TRBJ2-1; 7 bases agree with TRBD2. The clonotype was recovered from a human donor in good health. CDR3 nucleotide sequence: TGTGCCAGCAGGTCTACGGGAGGAGGCAATGAGCAGTTCTTC. This codes for CASRSTGGGNEQFF.